Reported below is one T cell receptor beta chain. Its specificity is unknown. The data originate from a study of OX40 agonist ivuxolimab in advanced cancers. Profiled with immunoSEQ multiplex PCR; TCRdb holds only in-frame clones, not every one. This sample has tens of thousands of clones, with 85% found just once. The trim removed 6 bases at V and 6 bases at J, leaving 14 bases unmatched. Germline CDR1 MNHEY, CDR2 SMNVEV (reference sequence). The CDR3 is made up of 17 amino acids. Baseline, cycle 4 day 1, and cycle 7 day 1 were the blood sampling points. Study-wide results and limits: Some of the lowest clonal expansion was seen in partial responders at 0.1-3.0 mg/kg.

The sequence came from an adult with an advanced solid tumor such as melanoma, head and neck, liver or kidney cancer. Here the sequenced sample was CD4+ or CD8+ T cells sorted from blood, taken in a trial of the OX40 agonist ivuxolimab. The chain employs TRBV27 and TRBJ2-1, with 10 bases fitting TRBD1. The CDR3 nucleotides are TGTGCCAGCAGCCCTCACCTCTGGGACAGGGGTTTCAATGAGCAGTTCTTC. Encoded protein: CASSPHLWDRGFNEQFF.